The 14 T cell receptor beta chains given below trace back to one sample, sequenced in a study of blood T cell repertoires in COVID-19. Assay used: immunoSEQ multiplex PCR; TCRdb lists only in-frame clones, some missing. Of about 670,000 clones in the sample, about 87% were seen once. The sample taken for sequencing was peripheral blood. The source is a woman aged 18-29 years with acute or convalescent COVID-19.

The rearrangement joins TRBV12-3 or TRBV12-4 to TRBJ2-1; no reliable D call. The V end was cut by 5 bases, the J end by 3 bases, with 8 bases between. This CDR3 spans 13 amino acids. The CDR3 bases are TGTGCCAGCAGTCCTCCTAGCTACAATGAGCAGTTCTTC. Protein sequence: CASSPPSYNEQFF.

The chain uses TRBV29-1 and TRBJ2-7, with 9 nucleotides matching TRBD2. CDR3 length: 14 amino acids. Germline values: CDR1 SQVTM, CDR2 ANQGSEA. V lost 0 bases, J lost 5 bases, and 5 bases stayed unmatched. The CDR3 bases are TGCAGCGTTGAAGATGCTAGCGGGACCCACGAGCAGTACTTC. The encoded protein is CSVEDASGTHEQYF.

This chain joins TRBV28 and TRBJ1-5; possibly TRBD1 for D (5 bases). V was trimmed by 1 base and J by 5 bases, leaving 12 bases between them. The CDR3 covers 15 residues. Germline V CDR1 and CDR2: MDHEN, SYDVKM. Here the CDR3 DNA reads TGTGCCAGCAGTTTATATGGACAACCGGATCAGCCCCAGCATTTT. It is translated as CASSLYGQPDQPQHF.

V is TRBV25-1 and J is TRBJ2-3; TRBD2 aligns across 9 bases. The CDR3 spans 15 residues. The germline V gene encodes CDR1 MGHDK and CDR2 SYGVNS. J lost 7 bases, V lost 6 bases, and 11 bases had no gene match. CDR3 coding DNA: TGTGCCAGCAGCCCGCCAGGCGGGGGGGGTCATACGCAGTATTTT. The encoded protein is CASSPPGGGGHTQYF.

The CDR3 here is CASTGQFYGYTF. The CDR3 DNA reads as TGTGCCAGCACCGGACAGTTCTATGGCTACACCTTC. This sequence joins TRBV6-5 and TRBJ1-2; the D gene is possibly TRBD1 (6 bases). The CDR3 spans 12 residues. Trimming took off 7 bases at V and 4 bases at J, with 10 bases between the two ends. CDR1 is MNHEY, CDR2 SVGAGI, per germline.

The V and J genes are TRBV6-4 and TRBJ1-6, with a possible D match to TRBD1 (6 bases). The CDR3 has 13 amino acids. The V end was cut by 2 bases, the J end by 7 bases, with 6 bases between. The V gene's germline CDR1 is MRHNA and CDR2 SNTAGT. The CDR3 nucleotides are TGTGCCAGCAGTGACACAGGGAATTCACCCCTCCACTTT. Amino acid sequence: CASSDTGNSPLHF.

This sequence joins TRBV30 and TRBJ2-5; 14 bases align to TRBD2. The V gene's germline CDR1 is GTSNPN and CDR2 SVGIG (reference sequence). This CDR3 spans 18 amino acids. The J segment lost 2 bases and the V segment lost 2 bases, leaving 10 bases of the junction unmatched. The DNA for the CDR3 is TGTGCCTGGAGTCTTCTTGGACTAGCGGGGGGCTTACAAGAGACCCAGTACTTC. Protein product: CAWSLLGLAGGLQETQYF.

The rearrangement joins TRBV5-8 to TRBJ2-2, with a possible D match to TRBD2 (5 bases). CDR3 length equals 16 residues. Trimming stripped 4 bases from V and 6 bases from J, with 19 bases between. Looked up from germline, CDR1 is SGHTS and CDR2 is YDEGEE. CDR3: CASSRGGLSHPGELFF. The CDR3 DNA follows: TGTGCCAGCAGCCGCGGCGGGCTCTCCCATCCCGGGGAGCTGTTTTTT.

The rearrangement links TRBV3-1 (or the pseudogene TRBV3-2) to TRBJ2-1, with 11 bases identical to TRBD2. The V gene's germline CDR1 is LGHDT and CDR2 YNNKEL (reference sequence). V dropped 3 bases and J dropped 16; count of bases not matched to a gene: 14. The CDR3 runs 15 residues. The CDR3 spells CASSHHRTSGSEPFF. The DNA for the CDR3 is TGTGCCAGCAGCCATCACAGGACTAGCGGGTCGGAGCCTTTCTTC.

This chain links TRBV27 with TRBJ1-5, with 10 bases identical to TRBD1. CDR3 length: 15 residues. With 3 bases clipped from V and 11 bases from J, the junction kept 10 bases outside the gene matches. The V gene's germline CDR1 is MNHEY and CDR2 SMNVEV (reference sequence). The CDR3 nucleotides are TGTGCCAGCAGTTTGAGGGGACAGGGGATCCGGGCCCAGCATTTT. The encoded protein is CASSLRGQGIRAQHF.

J is TRBJ1-4 and V is TRBV30; possibly TRBD1 for D (6 bases). CDR1 is GTSNPN and CDR2 is SVGIG in the germline V gene (reference sequence). The V and J ends lost 4 bases and 7 bases respectively, with 25 bases between them. The CDR3 has 17 amino acids. The DNA for the CDR3 is TGTGCCTGGACCTCAGGGGAAACAGGGAACTTCCGTGAAAAACTGTTTTTT. Encoded protein: CAWTSGETGNFREKLFF. The variable domain in full, completed from reference TRBV30 and TRBJ1-4, reads SQTIHQWPATLVQPVGSPLSLECTVEGTSNPNLYWYRQAAGRGLQLLFYSVGIGQISSEVPQNLSASRPQDRQFILSSKKLLLSDSGFYLCAWTSGETGNFREKLFFGSGTQLSVL.

This sequence joins TRBV7-9 and TRBJ1-2, with D possibly being TRBD1 (6 bases). CDR3 length: 14 residues. Germline CDR1 SEHNR, CDR2 FQNEAQ (reference sequence). V was pared by 5 bases and J by 4 bases, with 14 bases between. As DNA, the CDR3 is TGTGCCAGCAGCCCGCAGGGGCCAACCTATGGCTACACCTTC. It yields the protein CASSPQGPTYGYTF.

The chain has TRBV4-2 and TRBJ2-5; 10 bases fit TRBD2. This CDR3 has 16 amino acids. Germline V lookup: CDR1 LGHNA, CDR2 YNFKEQ. V gave up 4 bases and J gave up 3 bases; unmatched junction bases: 8. CDR3 amino acids: CASSPWGTSVEETQYF. The CDR3 region has the DNA TGTGCCAGCAGCCCGTGGGGGACTAGCGTTGAAGAGACCCAGTACTTC.

The chain combines TRBV6-5 with TRBJ1-2; D perhaps matches TRBD1 (5 bases). CDR1 is MNHEY and CDR2 is SVGAGI in the germline V gene. The V and J ends lost 0 bases and 7 bases respectively, with 15 bases between them. CDR3 length: 15 residues. The CDR3 DNA is TGTGCCAGCAGTTACTCGAGGGGCGGGGAGGCTGGCTACACCTTC. It specifies CASSYSRGGEAGYTF.